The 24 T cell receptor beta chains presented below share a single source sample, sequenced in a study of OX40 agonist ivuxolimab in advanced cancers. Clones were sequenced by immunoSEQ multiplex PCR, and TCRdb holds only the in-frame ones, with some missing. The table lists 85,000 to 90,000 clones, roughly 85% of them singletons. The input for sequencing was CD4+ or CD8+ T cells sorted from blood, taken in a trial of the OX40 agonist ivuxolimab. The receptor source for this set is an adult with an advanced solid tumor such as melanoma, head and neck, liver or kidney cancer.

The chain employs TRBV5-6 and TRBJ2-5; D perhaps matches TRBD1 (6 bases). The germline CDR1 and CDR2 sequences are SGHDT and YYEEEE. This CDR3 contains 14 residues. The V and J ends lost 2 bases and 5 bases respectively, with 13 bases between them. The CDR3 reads CASSLQGSRETQYF. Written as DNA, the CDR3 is TGTGCCAGCAGCTTACAGGGCTCCCGCGAGACCCAGTACTTC.

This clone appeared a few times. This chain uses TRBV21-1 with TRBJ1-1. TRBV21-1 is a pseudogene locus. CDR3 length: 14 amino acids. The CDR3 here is CASSKGFIGTEAFF. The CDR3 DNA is TGTGCCAGCAGCAAAGGGTTCATTGGCACTGAAGCTTTCTTT.

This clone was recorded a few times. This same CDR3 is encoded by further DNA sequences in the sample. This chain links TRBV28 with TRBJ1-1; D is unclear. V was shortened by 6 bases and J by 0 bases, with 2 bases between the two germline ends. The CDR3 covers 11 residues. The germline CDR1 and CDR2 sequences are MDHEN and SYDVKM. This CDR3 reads CASRVNTEAFF. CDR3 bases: TGTGCCAGCAGGGTGAACACTGAAGCTTTCTTT.

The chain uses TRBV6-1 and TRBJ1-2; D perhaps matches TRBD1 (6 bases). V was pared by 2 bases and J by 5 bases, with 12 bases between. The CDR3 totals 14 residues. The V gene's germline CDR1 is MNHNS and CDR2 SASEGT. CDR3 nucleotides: TGTGCCAGCAGTGAAACAGGGCCTTATTATGGCTACACCTTC. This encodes CASSETGPYYGYTF.

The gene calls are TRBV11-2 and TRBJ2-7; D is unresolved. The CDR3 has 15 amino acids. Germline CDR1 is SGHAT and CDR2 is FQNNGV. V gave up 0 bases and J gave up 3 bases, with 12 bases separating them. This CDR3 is CASSLDLWVGYEQYV. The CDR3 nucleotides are TGTGCCAGCAGCTTAGATCTTTGGGTTGGCTACGAGCAGTACGTC.

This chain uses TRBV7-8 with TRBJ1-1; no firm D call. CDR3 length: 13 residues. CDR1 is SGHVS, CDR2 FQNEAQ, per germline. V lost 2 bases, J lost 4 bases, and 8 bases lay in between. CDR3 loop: CASSLRVGTEAFF. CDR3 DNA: TGTGCCAGCAGCTTAAGGGTGGGCACTGAAGCTTTCTTT.

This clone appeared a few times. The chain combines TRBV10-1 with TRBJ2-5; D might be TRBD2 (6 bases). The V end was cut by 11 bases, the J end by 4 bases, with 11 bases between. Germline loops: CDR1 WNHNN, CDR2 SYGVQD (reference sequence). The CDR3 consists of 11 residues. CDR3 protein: CAAGTGETQYF. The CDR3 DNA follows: TGCGCCGCGGGGACCGGAGAGACCCAGTACTTC.

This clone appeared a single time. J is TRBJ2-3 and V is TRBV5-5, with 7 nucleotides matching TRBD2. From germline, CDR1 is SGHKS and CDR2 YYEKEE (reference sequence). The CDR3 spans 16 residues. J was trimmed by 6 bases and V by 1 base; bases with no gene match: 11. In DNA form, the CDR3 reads TGTGCCAGCAGCTTGAGAGAGGGTTCGGGAGGTGATACGCAGTATTTT. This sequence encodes CASSLREGSGGDTQYF.

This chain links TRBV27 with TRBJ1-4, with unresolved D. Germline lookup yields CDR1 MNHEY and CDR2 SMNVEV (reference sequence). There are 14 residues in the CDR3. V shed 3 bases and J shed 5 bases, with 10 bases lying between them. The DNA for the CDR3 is TGTGCCAGCAGTTTGTACAGTCGAAATGAAAAACTGTTTTTT. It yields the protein CASSLYSRNEKLFF.

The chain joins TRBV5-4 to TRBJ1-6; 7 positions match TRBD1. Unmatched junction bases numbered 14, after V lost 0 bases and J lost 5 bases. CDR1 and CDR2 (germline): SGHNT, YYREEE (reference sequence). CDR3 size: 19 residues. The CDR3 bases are TGTGCCAGCAGCTTGGGCCCGCTAAACGGAGGGGGCAATAATTCACCCCTCCACTTT. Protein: CASSLGPLNGGGNNSPLHF.

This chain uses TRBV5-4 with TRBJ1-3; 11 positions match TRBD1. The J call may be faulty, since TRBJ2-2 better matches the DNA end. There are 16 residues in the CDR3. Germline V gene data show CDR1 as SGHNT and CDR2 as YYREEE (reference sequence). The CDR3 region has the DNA TGTGCCAGCAGCTTGGTAACGGGACAGGGGGCCGGGGAGCTGTTTTTT. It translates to CASSLVTGQGAGELFF.

The CDR3 loop reads CASSPRAPRIFGEQYF. The CDR3 DNA is TGTGCCAGCAGCCCAAGGGCCCCAAGGATTTTCGGGGAGCAGTACTTC. The rearrangement uses TRBV7-2 and TRBJ2-7; no clear D. The CDR3 has 16 amino acids. Germline V lookup: CDR1 SGHTA, CDR2 FQGNSA. V dropped 5 bases and J dropped 7 bases, with 24 bases sitting between them.

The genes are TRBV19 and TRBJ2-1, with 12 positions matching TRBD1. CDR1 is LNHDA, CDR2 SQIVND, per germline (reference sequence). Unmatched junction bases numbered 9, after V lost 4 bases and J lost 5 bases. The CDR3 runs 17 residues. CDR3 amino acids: CASSTLGTGGEDNEQFF. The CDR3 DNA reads TGTGCCAGTAGTACCCTCGGGACAGGGGGCGAGGACAATGAGCAGTTCTTC. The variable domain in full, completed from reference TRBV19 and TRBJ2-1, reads DGGITQSPKYLFRKEGQNVTLSCEQNLNHDAMYWYRQDPGQGLRLIYYSQIVNDFQKGDIAEGYSVSREKKESFPLTVTSAQKNPTAFYLCASSTLGTGGEDNEQFFGPGTRLTVL.

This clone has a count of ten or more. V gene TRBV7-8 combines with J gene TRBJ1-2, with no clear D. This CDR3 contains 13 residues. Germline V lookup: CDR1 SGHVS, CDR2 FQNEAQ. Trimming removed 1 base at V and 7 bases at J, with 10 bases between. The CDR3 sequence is CASSLGAPGGYTF. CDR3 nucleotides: TGTGCCAGCAGCTTAGGGGCGCCGGGTGGCTACACCTTC.

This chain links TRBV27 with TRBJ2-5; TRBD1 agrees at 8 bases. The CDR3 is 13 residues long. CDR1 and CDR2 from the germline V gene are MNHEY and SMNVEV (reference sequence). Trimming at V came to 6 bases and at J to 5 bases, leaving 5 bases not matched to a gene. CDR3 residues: CASSRGRGETQYF. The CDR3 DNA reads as TGTGCCAGCAGCAGGGGGCGTGGGGAGACCCAGTACTTC.

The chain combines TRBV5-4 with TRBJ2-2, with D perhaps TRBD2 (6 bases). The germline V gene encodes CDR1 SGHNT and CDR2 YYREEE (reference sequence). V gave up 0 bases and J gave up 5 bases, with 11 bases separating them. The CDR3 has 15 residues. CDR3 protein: CASSLGGTGTGELFF. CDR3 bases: TGTGCCAGCAGCTTGGGCGGGACGGGGACCGGGGAGCTGTTTTTT.

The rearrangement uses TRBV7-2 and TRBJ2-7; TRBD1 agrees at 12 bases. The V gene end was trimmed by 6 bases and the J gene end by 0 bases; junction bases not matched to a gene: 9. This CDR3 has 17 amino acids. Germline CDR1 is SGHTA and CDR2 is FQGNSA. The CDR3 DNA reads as TGTGCCAGCAGACCCGGGACAGGGGGCGTCGGCTCCTACGAGCAGTACTTC. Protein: CASRPGTGGVGSYEQYF.

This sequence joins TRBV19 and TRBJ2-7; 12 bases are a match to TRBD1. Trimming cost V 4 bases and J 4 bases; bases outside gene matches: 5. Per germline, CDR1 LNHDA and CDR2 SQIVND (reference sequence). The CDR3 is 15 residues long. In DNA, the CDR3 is TGTGCCAGTAGTAACACGGGACAGGGGGCTTACGAGCAGTACTTC. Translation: CASSNTGQGAYEQYF.

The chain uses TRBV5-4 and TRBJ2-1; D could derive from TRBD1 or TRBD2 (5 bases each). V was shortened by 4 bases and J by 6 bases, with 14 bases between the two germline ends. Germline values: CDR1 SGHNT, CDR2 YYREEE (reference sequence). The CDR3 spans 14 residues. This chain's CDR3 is CASSRDGTINEQFF. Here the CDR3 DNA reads TGTGCCAGCAGCCGGGACGGCACTATCAATGAGCAGTTCTTC.

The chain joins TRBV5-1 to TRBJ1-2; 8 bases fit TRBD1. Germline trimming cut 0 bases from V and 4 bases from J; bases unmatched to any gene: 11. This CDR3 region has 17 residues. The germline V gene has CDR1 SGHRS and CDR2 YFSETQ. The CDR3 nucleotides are TGCGCCAGCAGCTTGGGGACAGGGTATGATCGTCTCTATGGCTACACCTTC. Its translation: CASSLGTGYDRLYGYTF.

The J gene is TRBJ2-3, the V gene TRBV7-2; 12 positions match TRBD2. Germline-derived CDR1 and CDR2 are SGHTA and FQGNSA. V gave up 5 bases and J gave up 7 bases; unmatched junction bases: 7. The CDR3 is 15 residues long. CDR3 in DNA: TGTGCCAGCAGCATTCTAGCGGGGGGGGAAAATACGCAGTATTTT. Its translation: CASSILAGGENTQYF.

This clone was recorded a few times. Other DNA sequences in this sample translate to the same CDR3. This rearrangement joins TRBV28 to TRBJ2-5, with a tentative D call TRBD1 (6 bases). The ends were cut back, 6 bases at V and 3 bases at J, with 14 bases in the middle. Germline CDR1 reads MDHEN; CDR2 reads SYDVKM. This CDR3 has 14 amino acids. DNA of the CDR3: TGTGCCAGCAGCAGGGACGGGACAAAAGAGACCCAGTACTTC. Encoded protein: CASSRDGTKETQYF.

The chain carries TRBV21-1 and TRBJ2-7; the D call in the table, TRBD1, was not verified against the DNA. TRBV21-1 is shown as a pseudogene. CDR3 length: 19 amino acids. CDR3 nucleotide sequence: TGTGCCAGCAGCTCTCCACCTTGGCCGGACAGGGCTAGCTCCTACGAGCAGTACGTC. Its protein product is CASSSPPWPDRASSYEQYV.

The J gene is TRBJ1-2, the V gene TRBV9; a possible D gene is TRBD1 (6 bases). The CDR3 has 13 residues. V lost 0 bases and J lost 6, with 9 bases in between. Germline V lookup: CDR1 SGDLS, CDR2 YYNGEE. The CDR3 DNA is TGTGCCAGCAGCGTAGACCAGGGGCATGGCTACACCTTC. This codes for CASSVDQGHGYTF.